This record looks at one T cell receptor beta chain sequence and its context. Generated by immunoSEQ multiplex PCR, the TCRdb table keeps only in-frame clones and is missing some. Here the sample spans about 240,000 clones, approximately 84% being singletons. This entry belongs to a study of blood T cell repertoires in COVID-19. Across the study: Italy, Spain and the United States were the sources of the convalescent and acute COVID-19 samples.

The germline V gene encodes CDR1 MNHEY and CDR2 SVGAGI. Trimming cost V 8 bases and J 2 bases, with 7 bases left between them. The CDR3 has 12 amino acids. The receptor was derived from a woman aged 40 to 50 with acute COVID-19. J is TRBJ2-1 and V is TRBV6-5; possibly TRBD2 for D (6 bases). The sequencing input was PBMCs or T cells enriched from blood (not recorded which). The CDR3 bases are TGTGCCAGCGCGGGACCCTACAATGAGCAGTTCTTC. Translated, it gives CASAGPYNEQFF.